The 8 T cell receptor beta chains below come from one sample, sequenced in a study of blood T cell repertoires in COVID-19. Produced via immunoSEQ multiplex PCR; TCRdb's table is partial and in-frame only. The sample has 250,000 to 300,000 clones; nearly 90% are singletons. The sequencing sample was made of peripheral blood. The receptors here all came from a woman between 25 and 40 years old with acute or convalescent COVID-19.

The rearrangement uses TRBV10-3 and TRBJ1-5; D unresolved. The V gene lost 0 bases and the J gene lost 0 bases, with 12 bases spanning the gap. The CDR3 totals 17 residues. Germline lookup yields CDR1 ENHRY and CDR2 SYGVKD. The CDR3 DNA follows: TGTGCCATCAGTGAGTCCCTCCGGGATTATAGCAATCAGCCCCAGCATTTT. This codes for CAISESLRDYSNQPQHF.

V is TRBV9 and J is TRBJ2-7; TRBD1 is a possible D gene (5 bases). Germline CDR1 reads SGDLS; CDR2 reads YYNGEE. This CDR3 spans 15 amino acids. V was cut by 7 bases and J by 1 base, with 18 bases left in between. This CDR3 is CASSPLGLGSYEQYF. The DNA of the CDR3 is TGTGCCAGCTCCCCCCTGGGGCTAGGGTCCTACGAGCAGTACTTC.

The chain recombines TRBV3-1 (or the pseudogene TRBV3-2) with TRBJ1-6; tentatively, D is TRBD1 (6 bases). The CDR3 consists of 14 residues. CDR1 is LGHDT, CDR2 YNNKEL, per germline (reference sequence). V lost 3 bases, J lost 10 bases, and 13 bases lay in between. The CDR3: CASSQETGYSPLHF. Written as DNA, the CDR3 is TGTGCCAGCAGCCAGGAAACAGGGTACTCACCCCTCCACTTT.

This clone was recorded once. This chain joins TRBV30 and TRBJ2-2, with D possibly being TRBD1 (6 bases). The CDR3 extends over 15 amino acids. Germline V gene data show CDR1 as GTSNPN and CDR2 as SVGIG (reference sequence). V was shortened by 0 bases and J by 4 bases, with 12 bases between the two germline ends. CDR3 sequence (DNA): TGTGCCTGGAGTGTTAATACAGGGACCACCGGGGAGCTGTTTTTT. This encodes CAWSVNTGTTGELFF.

The chain combines TRBV30 with TRBJ2-1; 10 nucleotides agree with TRBD2. This CDR3 comprises 19 residues. V dropped 3 bases and J dropped 1; count of bases not matched to a gene: 15. Germline V gene sequence: CDR1 GTSNPN, CDR2 SVGIG (reference sequence). This chain's CDR3 is CAWRRSGRAIGGSYNEQFF. For the CDR3, the DNA is TGTGCCTGGAGAAGGAGCGGGAGGGCCATTGGGGGTTCCTACAATGAGCAGTTCTTC. Looking up the rest from reference TRBV30 and TRBJ2-1 gives the full variable domain: SQTIHQWPATLVQPVGSPLSLECTVEGTSNPNLYWYRQAAGRGLQLLFYSVGIGQISSEVPQNLSASRPQDRQFILSSKKLLLSDSGFYLCAWRRSGRAIGGSYNEQFFGPGTRLTVL.

The rearrangement uses TRBV7-8 and TRBJ1-1, with D maybe TRBD1 (5 bases). Trimming shortened V by 3 bases and J by 1 base, and 9 bases separated the two germline ends. This CDR3 region has 14 residues. The V gene's germline CDR1 is SGHVS and CDR2 FQNEAQ. In DNA, the CDR3 is TGTGCCAGCAGCTTGCTAGACAGGAACACTGAAGCTTTCTTT. This encodes CASSLLDRNTEAFF.

This clone was recorded only once. The rearrangement uses TRBV3-1 (or the pseudogene TRBV3-2) and TRBJ2-3, with 7 bases matching TRBD2. Germline CDR1 LGHDT, CDR2 YNNKEL (reference sequence). Trimming removed 3 bases from V and 3 bases from J; junction bases left unmatched: 15. This CDR3 contains 18 residues. DNA of the CDR3: TGTGCCAGCAGCCAGATGGCGGGAGAGATTAGGGTGACAGATACGCAGTATTTT. Protein: CASSQMAGEIRVTDTQYF.

This chain links TRBV27 with TRBJ1-2; 8 positions match TRBD1. This CDR3 contains 13 residues. V lost 8 bases, J lost 6 bases, and 8 bases stayed unmatched. Germline CDR1 is MNHEY and CDR2 is SMNVEV (reference sequence). The CDR3 coding sequence is TGTGCCAGCGGAATGAGGGACAGGAATGGCTACACCTTC. This sequence encodes CASGMRDRNGYTF.